This T cell receptor (beta chain) was identified in a study of CD8 T cells in Susac syndrome (dated by TCRdb to about 2019). At the level of the whole study: Whether CD8+ T cell activation and differentiation in Susac syndrome was antigen driven was tested using repertoire sequencing.

In regard to this clonotype: Its cognate antigen has yet to be identified. Qualities for individual bases were not recorded, and no much larger clone is one base off.

Broad study findings and their caveats: The TCR sequencing and HLA analysis was acknowledged to have included a relatively small number of individuals.

High-throughput TCR beta sequencing profiled peripheral blood CD8+ and CD4+ T cells from healthy donors, Susac syndrome patients and multiple sclerosis patients. The multiple sclerosis controls were treatment-naive patients who had stable or active relapsing-remitting disease and met the revised McDonald criteria. Bulk CD8+ and CD4+ T cells were purified magnetically by negative isolation, whereas CD8+ TEMRA cells were enriched by FACS. Blood was drawn into EDTA tubes, processed within 24 hours, and PBMCs were isolated by density gradient centrifugation. PBMCs intended for TCR sequencing were frozen in liquid nitrogen and were later thawed in a 37 degrees C water bath. A purity of at least 90% was achieved for sorted or isolated CD4+, CD8+ and CD8+ TEMRA cells. RNA was extracted using the RNeasy kit, and roughly 0.5 to 1 microgram was reverse transcribed with random hexamers. TCR beta CDR3 regions were amplified with the immunoSEQ multiplex PCR assay covering 54 Vbeta and 13 Jbeta segments. To correct PCR amplification bias, a synthetic template baseline was used for both primer optimization and computational correction. The original pipeline was this. Reads were annotated to V, D and J genes per IMGT and analyzed with immunoSEQ Analyzer, keeping only productive sequences. Clonality was computed as one minus Shannon entropy normalized by log2 of the number of productive unique sequences. Public and private clones were assessed among the 100 most prevalent clones of each patient and control. Clones were defined as Susac-specific if absent from the healthy and MS cohorts, from 1052 published viral clones and from other ImmuneACCESS disease sequences. TCRdb applied fastp at Q25 and MiXCR to the public reads, then kept only in-frame beta chains. Rows matching on CDR3 protein sequence are summarized as one entry with the most common DNA and genes. Here the V and J calls rest on TCRdb's processing, not on the authors' analysis. The sample contains around 69,000 distinct CDR3 sequences, roughly 95% of them found a single time. Approximately 0.1% of the sample is held by the ten biggest clonotypes.

The CDR3 contains 15 residues, cysteine and phenylalanine counted. Kept here is only the CDR3 DNA, which spans 45 bases and is read in frame from base 1. V and J are truncated by 4 bases and 7 bases respectively, leaving an intervening sequence of 14 bases. As encoded in the germline V gene, CDR1 is SNHLY while CDR2 is FYNNEI. Source material: CD4+ T cells from PBMCs. The chain was built from TRBV2 and TRBJ1-6; a weak D assignment points to TRBD1 (6 bases agree). The sequence came from a human donor with multiple sclerosis. This receptor carries the CDR3 CASSGVRGGNSPLHF. The nucleotide sequence is TGTGCCAGCAGTGGTGTCAGGGGAGGGAATTCACCCCTCCACTTT.